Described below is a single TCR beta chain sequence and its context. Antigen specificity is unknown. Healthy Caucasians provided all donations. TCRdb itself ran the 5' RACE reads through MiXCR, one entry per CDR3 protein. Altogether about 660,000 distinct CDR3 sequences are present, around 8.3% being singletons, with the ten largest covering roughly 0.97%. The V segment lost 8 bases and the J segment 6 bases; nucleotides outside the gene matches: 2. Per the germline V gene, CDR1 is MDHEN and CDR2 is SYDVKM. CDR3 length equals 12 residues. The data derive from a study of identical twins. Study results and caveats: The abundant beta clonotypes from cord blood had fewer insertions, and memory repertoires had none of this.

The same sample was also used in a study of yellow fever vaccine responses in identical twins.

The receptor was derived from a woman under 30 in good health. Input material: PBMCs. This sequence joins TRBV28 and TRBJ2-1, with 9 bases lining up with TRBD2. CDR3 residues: CASEREANEQFF. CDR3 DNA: TGTGCCAGCGAGCGGGAGGCCAATGAGCAGTTCTTC. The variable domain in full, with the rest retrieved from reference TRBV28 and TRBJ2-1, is DVKVTQSSRYLVKRTGEKVFLECVQDMDHENMFWYRQDPGLGLRLIYFSYDVKMKEKGDIPEGYSVSREKKERFSLILESASTNQTSMYLCASEREANEQFFGPGTRLTVL.